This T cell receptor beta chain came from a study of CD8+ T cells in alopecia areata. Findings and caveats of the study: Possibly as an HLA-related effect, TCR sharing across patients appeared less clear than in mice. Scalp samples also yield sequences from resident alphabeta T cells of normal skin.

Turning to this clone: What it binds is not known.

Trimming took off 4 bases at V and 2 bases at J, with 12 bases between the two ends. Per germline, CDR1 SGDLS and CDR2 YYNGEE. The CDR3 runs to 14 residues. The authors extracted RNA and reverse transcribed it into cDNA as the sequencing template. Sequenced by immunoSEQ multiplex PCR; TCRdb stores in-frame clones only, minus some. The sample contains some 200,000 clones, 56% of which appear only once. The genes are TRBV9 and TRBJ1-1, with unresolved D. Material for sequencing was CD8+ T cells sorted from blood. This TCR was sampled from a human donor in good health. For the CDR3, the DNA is TGTGCCAGCAGCCCGCGCCAGGCTAACACTGAAGCTTTCTTT. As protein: CASSPRQANTEAFF.